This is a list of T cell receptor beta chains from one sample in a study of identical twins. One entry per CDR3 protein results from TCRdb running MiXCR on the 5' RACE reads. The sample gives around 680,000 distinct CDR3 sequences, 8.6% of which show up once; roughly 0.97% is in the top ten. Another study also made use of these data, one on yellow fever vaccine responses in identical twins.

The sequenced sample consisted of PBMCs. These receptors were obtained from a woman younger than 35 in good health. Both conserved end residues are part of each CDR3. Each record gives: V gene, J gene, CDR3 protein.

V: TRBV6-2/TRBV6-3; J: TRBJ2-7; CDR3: CASSYSKDRGYEQYF
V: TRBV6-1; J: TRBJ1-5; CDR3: CASRNTNQPQHF
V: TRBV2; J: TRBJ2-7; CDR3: CASSDGSRFGLAYEQYF
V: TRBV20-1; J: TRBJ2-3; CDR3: CSAPSQQGGSTDTQYF
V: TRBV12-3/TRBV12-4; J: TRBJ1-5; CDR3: CASSGTGASNQPQHF
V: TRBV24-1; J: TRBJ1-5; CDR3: CATSDDRTGLQPQHF
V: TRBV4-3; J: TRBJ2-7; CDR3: CASSQVAGGGYEQYF
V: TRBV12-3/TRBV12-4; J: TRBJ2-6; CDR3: CASSPSPGQGAGRANVLTF
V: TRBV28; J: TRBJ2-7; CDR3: CASSIWDRSYEQYF
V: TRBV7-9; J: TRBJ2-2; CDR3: CASSPHANTGELFF
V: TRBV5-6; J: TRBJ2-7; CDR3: CASSSSGSTYEQYF
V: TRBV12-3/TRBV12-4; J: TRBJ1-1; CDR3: CASRAPWGETNTEAFF
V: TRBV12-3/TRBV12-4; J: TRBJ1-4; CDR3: CASSSPQGFSEKLFF
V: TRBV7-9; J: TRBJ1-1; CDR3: CASSLGQGVNTEAFF
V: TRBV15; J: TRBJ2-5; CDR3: CATSRDIGGSQETQYF
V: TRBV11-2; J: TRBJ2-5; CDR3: CASSYGQTETQYF
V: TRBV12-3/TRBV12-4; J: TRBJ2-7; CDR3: CASTLTGAGHEQYF
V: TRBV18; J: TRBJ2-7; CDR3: CASSPRLAYEQYF
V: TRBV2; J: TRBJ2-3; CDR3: CASSEALGGMVTQYF
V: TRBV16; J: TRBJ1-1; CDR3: CASSPGPPVNTEAFF
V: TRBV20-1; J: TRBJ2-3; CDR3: CSASFGSATDTQYF
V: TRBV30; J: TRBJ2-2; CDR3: CAWSPHPPGELFF